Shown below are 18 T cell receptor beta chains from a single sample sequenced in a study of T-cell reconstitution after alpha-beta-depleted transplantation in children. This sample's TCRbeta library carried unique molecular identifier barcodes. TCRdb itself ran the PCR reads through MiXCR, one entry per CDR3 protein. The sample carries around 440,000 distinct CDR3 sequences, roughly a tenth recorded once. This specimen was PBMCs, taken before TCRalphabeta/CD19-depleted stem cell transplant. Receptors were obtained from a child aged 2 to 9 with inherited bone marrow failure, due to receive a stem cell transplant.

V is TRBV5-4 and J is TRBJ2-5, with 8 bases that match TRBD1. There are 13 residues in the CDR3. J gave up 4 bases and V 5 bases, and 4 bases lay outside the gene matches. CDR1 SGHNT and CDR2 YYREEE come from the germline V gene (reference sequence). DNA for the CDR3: TGTGCCAGCAGACAAGGACAGGGAGAGACCCAGTACTTC. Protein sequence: CASRQGQGETQYF.

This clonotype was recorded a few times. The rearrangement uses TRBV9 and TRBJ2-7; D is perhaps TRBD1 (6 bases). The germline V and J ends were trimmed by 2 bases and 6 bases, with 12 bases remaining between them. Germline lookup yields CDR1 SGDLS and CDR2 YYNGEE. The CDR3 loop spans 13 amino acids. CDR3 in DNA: TGTGCCAGCAGCGTCCGACCCAGGGGCGAGCAGTACTTC. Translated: CASSVRPRGEQYF.

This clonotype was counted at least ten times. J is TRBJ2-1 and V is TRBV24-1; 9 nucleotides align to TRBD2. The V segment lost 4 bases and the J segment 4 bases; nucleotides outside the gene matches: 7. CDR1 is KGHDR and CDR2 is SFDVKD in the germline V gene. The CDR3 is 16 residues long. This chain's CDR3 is CATSEPGTSIYNEQFF. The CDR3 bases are TGTGCCACCAGTGAGCCCGGGACTAGCATTTACAATGAGCAGTTCTTC.

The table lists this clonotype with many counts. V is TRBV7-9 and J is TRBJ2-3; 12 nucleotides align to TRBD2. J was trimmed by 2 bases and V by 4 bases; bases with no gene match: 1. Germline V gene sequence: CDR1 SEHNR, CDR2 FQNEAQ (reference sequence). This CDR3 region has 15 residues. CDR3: CASSSSGRVTDTQYF. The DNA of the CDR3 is TGTGCCAGCAGCTCTAGCGGGAGGGTCACAGATACGCAGTATTTT.

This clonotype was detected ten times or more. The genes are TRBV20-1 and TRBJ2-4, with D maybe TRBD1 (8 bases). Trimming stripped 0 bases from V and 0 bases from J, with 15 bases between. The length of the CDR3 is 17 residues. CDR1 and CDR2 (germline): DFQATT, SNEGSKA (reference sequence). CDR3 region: CSARDTGGGLAKNIQYF. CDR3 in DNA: TGCAGTGCTAGAGATACAGGGGGAGGGTTAGCCAAAAACATTCAGTACTTC.

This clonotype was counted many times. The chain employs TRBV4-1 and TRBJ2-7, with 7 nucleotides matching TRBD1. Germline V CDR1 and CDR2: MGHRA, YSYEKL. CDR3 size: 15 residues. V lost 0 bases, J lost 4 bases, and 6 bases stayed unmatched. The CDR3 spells CASSQDWTGPYEQYF. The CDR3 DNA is TGCGCCAGCAGCCAAGATTGGACAGGACCGTACGAGCAGTACTTC.

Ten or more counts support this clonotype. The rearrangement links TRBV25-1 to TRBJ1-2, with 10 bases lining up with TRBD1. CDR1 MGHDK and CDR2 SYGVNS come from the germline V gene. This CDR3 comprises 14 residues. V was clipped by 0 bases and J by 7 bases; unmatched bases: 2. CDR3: CASSEYGQGVGYTF. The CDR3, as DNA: TGTGCCAGCAGTGAATATGGACAGGGGGTTGGCTACACCTTC.

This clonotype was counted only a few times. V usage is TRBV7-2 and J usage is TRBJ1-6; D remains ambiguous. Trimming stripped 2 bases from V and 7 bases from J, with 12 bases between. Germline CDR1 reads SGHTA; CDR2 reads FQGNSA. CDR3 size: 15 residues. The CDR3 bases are TGTGCCAGCAGCTTATTGGGGTCGGGGAATTCACCCCTCCACTTT. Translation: CASSLLGSGNSPLHF.

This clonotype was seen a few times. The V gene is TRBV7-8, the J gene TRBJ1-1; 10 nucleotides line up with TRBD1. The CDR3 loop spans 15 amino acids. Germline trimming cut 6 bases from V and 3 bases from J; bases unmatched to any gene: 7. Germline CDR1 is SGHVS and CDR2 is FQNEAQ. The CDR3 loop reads CASRYIGTGDTEAFF. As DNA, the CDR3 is TGTGCCAGCAGATATATAGGGACAGGGGACACTGAAGCTTTCTTT.

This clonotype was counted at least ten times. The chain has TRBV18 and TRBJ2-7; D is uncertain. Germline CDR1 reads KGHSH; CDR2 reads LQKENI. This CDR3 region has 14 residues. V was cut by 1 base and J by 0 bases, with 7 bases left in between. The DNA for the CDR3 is TGTGCCAGCTCACCACGGCACAACTCCTACGAGCAGTACTTC. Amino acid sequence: CASSPRHNSYEQYF.

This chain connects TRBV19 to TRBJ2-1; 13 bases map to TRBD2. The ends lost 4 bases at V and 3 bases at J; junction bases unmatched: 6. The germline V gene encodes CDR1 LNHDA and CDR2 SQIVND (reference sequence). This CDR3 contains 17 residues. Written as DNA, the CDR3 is TGTGCCAGTAGTACCGGACTAGCGGGAGTTCACTACAATGAGCAGTTCTTC. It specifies CASSTGLAGVHYNEQFF.

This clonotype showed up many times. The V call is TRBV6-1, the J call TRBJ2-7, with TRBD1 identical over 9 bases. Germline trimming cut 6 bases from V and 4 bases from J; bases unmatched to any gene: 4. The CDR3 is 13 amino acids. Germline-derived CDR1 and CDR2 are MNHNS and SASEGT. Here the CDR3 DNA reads TGTGCCAGCAGCTGGGACAGGGAGTACGAGCAGTACTTC. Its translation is CASSWDREYEQYF.

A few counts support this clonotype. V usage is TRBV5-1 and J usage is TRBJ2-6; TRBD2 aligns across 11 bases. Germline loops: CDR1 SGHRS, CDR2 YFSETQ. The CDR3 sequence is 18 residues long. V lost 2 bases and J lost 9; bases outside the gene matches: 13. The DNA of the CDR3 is TGCGCCAGCAGCTTACAACAACCTTGGACTAGCGGGCACAACGTCCTGACTTTC. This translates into CASSLQQPWTSGHNVLTF.

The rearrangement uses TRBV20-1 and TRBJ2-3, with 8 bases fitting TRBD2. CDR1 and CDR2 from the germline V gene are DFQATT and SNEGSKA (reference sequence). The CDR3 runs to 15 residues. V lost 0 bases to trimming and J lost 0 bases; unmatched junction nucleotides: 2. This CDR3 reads CSAREPSGSTDTQYF. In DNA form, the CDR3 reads TGCAGTGCTAGAGAGCCTAGCGGGAGCACAGATACGCAGTATTTT.

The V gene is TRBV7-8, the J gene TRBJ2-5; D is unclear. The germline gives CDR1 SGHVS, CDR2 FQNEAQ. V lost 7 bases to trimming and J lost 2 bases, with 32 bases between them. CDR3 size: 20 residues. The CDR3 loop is CASTHHREQVPKTRQETQYF. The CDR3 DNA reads TGTGCCAGCACCCATCACCGCGAGCAGGTTCCGAAAACGAGACAAGAGACCCAGTACTTC.

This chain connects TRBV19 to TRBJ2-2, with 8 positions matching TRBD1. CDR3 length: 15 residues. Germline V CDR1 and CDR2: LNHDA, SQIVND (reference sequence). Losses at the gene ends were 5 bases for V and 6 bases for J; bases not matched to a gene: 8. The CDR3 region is CASSPRTGMSGELFF. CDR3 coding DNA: TGTGCCAGTAGTCCCAGGACAGGGATGTCCGGGGAGCTGTTTTTT.

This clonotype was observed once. The CDR3 spells CASSLVGPVNEQFF. For the CDR3, the DNA is TGTGCCAGCAGTTTAGTGGGACCAGTCAATGAGCAGTTCTTC. The chain carries TRBV27 and TRBJ2-1; D possibly uses TRBD1 or TRBD2 (5 bases each). V was trimmed by 2 bases and J by 6 bases, leaving 11 bases between them. The CDR3 has 14 amino acids. The germline gives CDR1 MNHEY, CDR2 SMNVEV (reference sequence).

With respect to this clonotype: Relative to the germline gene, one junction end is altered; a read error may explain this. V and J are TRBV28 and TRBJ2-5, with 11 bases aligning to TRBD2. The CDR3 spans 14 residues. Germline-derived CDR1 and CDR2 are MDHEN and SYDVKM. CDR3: CASSYRTSGPGSIF. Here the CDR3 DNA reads TGTGCCAGCAGTTACAGGACTAGCGGGCCCGGAAGTATCTTC.